The 24 T cell receptor beta chains below were found in one sample sequenced in a study of blood T cell repertoires in COVID-19. Profiled with immunoSEQ multiplex PCR; TCRdb holds only in-frame clones, not every one. Of tens of thousands of clones in the sample, 65% to 85% are singletons; the top ten hold more than 40%. The sequenced material came from peripheral blood. These receptors were collected from a human donor in a cohort sampled during active COVID-19.

The chain carries TRBV29-1 and TRBJ1-2; TRBD1 agrees at 7 bases. The V gene end was trimmed by 2 bases and the J gene end by 8 bases; junction bases not matched to a gene: 2. This CDR3 has 11 amino acids. CDR1 and CDR2 (germline): SQVTM, ANQGSEA. For the CDR3, the DNA is TGCAGCGTTGAAACAGGGGCCGGCTACACCTTC. Its protein is CSVETGAGYTF.

The chain has TRBV5-6 and TRBJ1-2; 8 bases align to TRBD1. The CDR3 totals 14 residues. The germline V gene has CDR1 SGHDT and CDR2 YYEEEE. Unmatched junction bases numbered 0, after V lost 0 bases and J lost 2 bases. The CDR3 loop reads CASSLDRGNYGYTF. DNA for the CDR3: TGTGCCAGCAGCTTGGACAGGGGGAACTATGGCTACACCTTC.

The chain couples TRBV24-1 to TRBJ2-3, with TRBD2 matching 8 bases. The CDR3 spans 16 residues. Trimming at V came to 5 bases and at J to 2 bases, leaving 8 bases not matched to a gene. Germline CDR1 is KGHDR and CDR2 is SFDVKD. The CDR3 reads CATSGGTRANTDTQYF. The CDR3 DNA sequence: TGTGCCACCAGTGGGGGGACTAGGGCCAACACAGATACGCAGTATTTT.

The chain recombines TRBV5-5 with TRBJ1-3; D gene unclear. CDR3 size: 15 residues. V lost 1 base and J lost 4, with 12 bases in between. Germline V gives CDR1 SGHKS, CDR2 YYEKEE (reference sequence). As DNA, the CDR3 is TGTGCCAGCAGCTTGACGGGAGGTAGAGGAAACACCATATATTTT. Translating it yields CASSLTGGRGNTIYF.

The chain carries TRBV5-1 and TRBJ2-7; 9 bases are shared with TRBD1. Trimming at V came to 4 bases and at J to 6 bases, leaving 11 bases not matched to a gene. The CDR3 runs 15 residues. In germline, CDR1 is SGHRS, CDR2 YFSETQ. The CDR3 nucleotides read TGCGCCAGCAGCCTGTCCGGGACAGGGCAGTTCGAGCAGTACTTC. This gives the protein CASSLSGTGQFEQYF. Together with reference TRBV5-1 and TRBJ2-7, the CDR3 gives the full variable domain: KAGVTQTPRYLIKTRGQQVTLSCSPISGHRSVSWYQQTPGQGLQFLFEYFSETQRNKGNFPGRFSGRQFSNSRSEMNVSTLELGDSALYLCASSLSGTGQFEQYFGPGTRLTVT.

The chain employs TRBV11-2 and TRBJ1-3; D is unclear. Germline CDR1 and CDR2: SGHAT and FQNNGV. The length of the CDR3 is 11 residues. Trimming stripped 3 bases from V and 7 bases from J, with 4 bases between. DNA of the CDR3: TGTGCCAGCAGCTTGTCTAACACCATATATTTT. Residues: CASSLSNTIYF.

V is TRBV13 and J is TRBJ2-2; TRBD1 is a possible D gene (5 bases). This CDR3 comprises 14 residues. Germline V gene data show CDR1 as PRHDT and CDR2 as FYEKMQ (reference sequence). Trimming removed 5 bases at V and 4 bases at J, with 11 bases between. CDR3 bases: TGTGCCAGCAGCCCCGACAGCTTCACCGGGGAGCTGTTTTTT. Translation gives CASSPDSFTGELFF.

This clone was counted between two and nine times. The chain uses TRBV28 and TRBJ2-2; 10 nucleotides line up with TRBD1. The CDR3 is 15 amino acids. The J segment lost 3 bases and the V segment lost 4 bases, leaving 2 bases of the junction unmatched. CDR1 and CDR2 (germline): MDHEN, SYDVKM. The CDR3 region is CASSSDRGYTGELFF. The CDR3 DNA follows: TGTGCCAGCAGTTCGGACAGGGGGTACACCGGGGAGCTGTTTTTT.

The chain has TRBV28 and TRBJ2-1; tentatively, D is TRBD2 (6 bases). V dropped 4 bases and J dropped 8 bases, with 15 bases sitting between them. Germline assignment: CDR1 MDHEN and CDR2 SYDVKM. This CDR3 region has 14 residues. In nucleotides, the CDR3 is TGTGCCAGCAGTTCCGTCACGGGCGGGGATGAGCAGTTCTTC. Translated: CASSSVTGGDEQFF.

This clone was counted between two and nine times. The chain couples TRBV11-2 to TRBJ1-6; D remains unclear. CDR1 SGHAT and CDR2 FQNNGV come from the germline V gene. The ends were cut back, 2 bases at V and 7 bases at J, with 9 bases in the middle. The CDR3 sequence is 14 residues long. This CDR3 reads CASSLNTANSPLHF. In DNA, the CDR3 is TGTGCCAGCAGCTTAAATACAGCAAATTCACCCCTCCACTTT.

The chain uses TRBV14 and TRBJ2-7; D might be TRBD2 (6 bases). The CDR3 is 14 amino acids. Trimming took off 0 bases at V and 3 bases at J, with 9 bases between the two ends. CDR1 and CDR2 from the germline V gene are SGHDN and FVKESK. In DNA form, the CDR3 reads TGTGCCAGCAGCCAAGAGACTAGGCGCTACGAGCAGTACTTC. This encodes CASSQETRRYEQYF.

V and J are TRBV2 and TRBJ1-5; the D is unclear. V lost 3 bases, J lost 6 bases, and 12 bases lay in between. The germline gives CDR1 SNHLY, CDR2 FYNNEI. This CDR3 has 14 amino acids. The CDR3 reads CASSEGRVVQPQHF. The CDR3 DNA reads TGTGCCAGCAGTGAGGGGAGGGTGGTTCAGCCCCAGCATTTT.

The chain carries TRBV6-4 and TRBJ1-2, with 8 bases that match TRBD1. Germline assignment: CDR1 MRHNA and CDR2 SNTAGT. The CDR3 contains 14 residues. The V gene end was trimmed by 7 bases and the J gene end by 2 bases; junction bases not matched to a gene: 6. The CDR3 region is CASKADRVNYGYTF. CDR3 sequence (DNA): TGTGCCAGCAAAGCGGACAGGGTCAACTATGGCTACACCTTC.

The V and J genes are TRBV7-2 and TRBJ2-5, with 8 bases that match TRBD1. With 5 bases clipped from V and 5 bases from J, the junction kept 4 bases outside the gene matches. There are 13 residues in the CDR3. Germline V CDR1 and CDR2: SGHTA, FQGNSA. CDR3 sequence reads: CASSPRTGETQYF. The CDR3 DNA reads as TGTGCCAGCAGCCCACGGACAGGGGAGACCCAGTACTTC.

This clone has just one count. The genes are TRBV20-1 and TRBJ2-5; D is uncertain. Germline values: CDR1 DFQATT, CDR2 SNEGSKA (reference sequence). This CDR3 comprises 10 residues. The V end was cut by 4 bases, the J end by 5 bases, with 5 bases between. CDR3 coding DNA: TGCAGTGCTACCTTTGAGACCCAGTACTTC. It yields the protein CSATFETQYF.

The sample holds a few counts of this clone. The chain has TRBV9 and TRBJ2-7, with 10 positions matching TRBD1. Unmatched junction bases numbered 3, after V lost 0 bases and J lost 0 bases. Per the germline V gene, CDR1 is SGDLS and CDR2 is YYNGEE. CDR3 size: 16 residues. In DNA form, the CDR3 reads TGTGCCAGCAGCGTAGGGGACAGGGGAAGCTCCTACGAGCAGTACTTC. Protein product: CASSVGDRGSSYEQYF.

CDR3 sequence reads: CASSLIGQGYTGELFF. The CDR3 DNA follows: TGTGCCAGCAGTTTGATCGGCCAGGGATACACCGGGGAGCTGTTTTTT. The chain joins TRBV27 to TRBJ2-2; possibly TRBD1 for D (5 bases). V lost 3 bases, J lost 3 bases, and 14 bases lay in between. The CDR3 is made up of 16 amino acids. The germline V gene has CDR1 MNHEY and CDR2 SMNVEV (reference sequence).

The chain carries TRBV18 and TRBJ2-1; a possible D gene is TRBD2 (7 bases). V was trimmed by 2 bases and J by 7 bases, leaving 15 bases between them. The CDR3 has 15 amino acids. Germline-derived CDR1 and CDR2 are KGHSH and LQKENI. CDR3 DNA: TGTGCCAGCTCACCAGAACTAGGGGGGGGAAATGAGCAGTTCTTC. As protein: CASSPELGGGNEQFF.

The V call is TRBV5-1, the J call TRBJ1-3; D call uncertain. The germline CDR1 and CDR2 sequences are SGHRS and YFSETQ. V was shortened by 0 bases and J by 1 base, with 5 bases between the two germline ends. The CDR3 consists of 14 residues. The CDR3 DNA reads TGCGCCAGCAGCTTGGACAGATCTGGAAACACCATATATTTT. Its translation is CASSLDRSGNTIYF.

The rearrangement joins TRBV12-3 or TRBV12-4 to TRBJ1-5; the D gene is possibly TRBD1 (5 bases). V dropped 3 bases and J dropped 7 bases, with 10 bases sitting between them. The CDR3 totals 13 residues. The CDR3 DNA reads as TGTGCCAGCAGTTTGACCGGGGGGCAGCCCCAGCATTTT. It is translated as CASSLTGGQPQHF.

The chain couples TRBV28 to TRBJ1-3; D perhaps matches TRBD1 (5 bases). CDR1 and CDR2 from the germline V gene are MDHEN and SYDVKM. V lost 5 bases and J lost 2, with 22 bases in between. The CDR3 extends over 18 amino acids. The CDR3 reads CASSPIGPLDRPGNTIYF. CDR3 nucleotide sequence: TGTGCCAGCAGTCCGATAGGGCCACTTGACAGACCTGGAAACACCATATATTTT.

The V gene is TRBV7-6, the J gene TRBJ2-1; weak D call: TRBD2 (5 bases). CDR3 length: 15 residues. Germline V gene sequence: CDR1 SGHVS, CDR2 FNYEAQ. Trimming pared 5 bases from V and 3 bases from J, leaving 14 bases between. In nucleotides, the CDR3 is TGTGCCAGCAGCCTGACTACGTCCGACTACAATGAGCAGTTCTTC. It encodes CASSLTTSDYNEQFF.

DNA of the CDR3: TGCGCCAGCAGCCCAGGGGCCGCGCCTAATGAAAAACTGTTTTTT. It yields the protein CASSPGAAPNEKLFF. The chain is built from TRBV4-1 and TRBJ1-4, with D perhaps matching TRBD1 (6 bases). Trimming removed 4 bases from V and 3 bases from J, with 12 bases in between. CDR1 is MGHRA and CDR2 is YSYEKL in the germline V gene. This CDR3 is built from 15 residues.

This chain joins TRBV4-1 and TRBJ2-1; 10 positions agree with TRBD2. J gave up 13 bases and V 5 bases, and 26 bases lay outside the gene matches. In germline, CDR1 is MGHRA, CDR2 YSYEKL. The CDR3 extends over 19 amino acids. The CDR3 loop reads CASSSQISGGAVSGKGQFF. The DNA for the CDR3 is TGCGCCAGCAGCTCACAGATAAGCGGGGGGGCCGTCTCTGGGAAGGGACAGTTCTTC.